This T cell receptor beta chain was identified in a study of blood T cell repertoires in COVID-19 (TCRdb year 2020). Notes on the research overall: Samples from collaborators originated in the United States, Italy and Spain and spanned both the acute and convalescent phases of COVID-19. Nearly every sample came with metadata listing a de-identified subject ID, COVID-19 status, age in years and sex. Where HLA class I and class II types were available, the types were taken from metadata supplied by the sample provider, not from assay-based typing. The repertoires were released in a freely available public database meant as a resource for research on the immune response to SARS-CoV-2. Subjects who had been exposed to COVID-19, were actively infected with it, or had recovered from it provided the deeply sampled blood TCRbeta repertoires that made up the dataset. The material from the prospective study consisted of cDNA or gDNA derived from T cells, B-cell-depleted T cells, or PBMCs. Samples were obtained from the ongoing ImmuneRACE study (first 160 participants) and from over a thousand subjects provided by 6 global collaborators. The full study reports these points: How much clinical and demographic metadata was included differed by source and by participant, and the metadata was provided uncurated.

The collaborating institutions used their own protocols to collect whole blood in K2EDTA tubes. For TCRbeta analysis, collaborators shipped samples in one of three forms: frozen whole blood, isolated PBMCs, or DNA extracted from either of those sample types. The germline V gene specifies SGHTA as CDR1 and FQGNSA as CDR2. V was cut back by 1 base and J by 2 bases, leaving a gap of 12 bases between them. Measured from the cysteine to the phenylalanine, the CDR3 is 15 residues long. The read is trimmed to its CDR3 DNA, 45 bases read in frame from base 1. TCRbeta CDR3 regions were amplified from genomic DNA by means of the immunoSEQ Assay, a bias-controlled multiplex PCR. The original methods were these. Nucleated cell counts per sample were estimated from amplification of reference gene primers within the assay. To quantify the absolute abundance of each unique TCRbeta CDR3 rearrangement, sequence reads were collapsed and filtered. Productive Simpson clonality was computed per sample as the square root of Simpson's diversity index over productive rearrangements. TCRdb re-hosts the immuneACCESS table, in-frame sequences only. Its copies lack some clones; in the studies checked, an unresolved V gene accounts for under half of them, and the cause for the rest is not known. V and J calls and clone size follow that table, whereas D and trimming were derived from the DNA. In all, the sample holds about 190,000 clones, and under 80% of those were seen once. The leading ten clones occupy 9.5% to 15% of the sample.

About this clone: The antigen it recognizes is unknown. Per-nucleotide qualities are absent, and no much larger clonotype sits a single base away.

This clonotype originated in a woman in her 50s with acute or convalescent COVID-19. In this chain, TRBV7-2 is recombined with TRBJ2-7, with TRBD2 as a weak D call on 5 bases. The sample consisted of peripheral blood. The CDR3 amino acid sequence is: CASSLEARGTYEQYF. The DNA is TGTGCCAGCAGCTTAGAGGCTCGAGGGACCTACGAGCAGTACTTC.